This T cell receptor (beta chain) was captured in a study of cytomegalovirus exposure and HLA in healthy donors. Study-level points and caveats: Most subjects' HLA-A and HLA-B alleles were reportedly predicted from TCR beta sequences.

In its sample, this clone was seen once. Its target is unknown. V trimming: 5 bases; J trimming: 1 base; junction bases outside the gene matches: 5. The CDR3 consists of 17 residues. CDR1 is SEHNR and CDR2 is FQNEAQ in the germline V gene (reference sequence). The primer mix had 60 Vbeta and 13 Jbeta primers. Sequencing was performed with immunoSEQ multiplex PCR; in TCRdb, only in-frame clones are kept and a portion is missing. The sample has 90,000 to 110,000 clones; just under 70% are singletons. V is TRBV7-9 and J is TRBJ2-2, with 12 positions matching TRBD2. Sequenced: PBMCs. This receptor was obtained from a woman in her seventies in good health and CMV-seropositive. CDR3 DNA sequence: TGTGCCAGCAGCACAGGACTAGCGGGGCTGAACACCGGGGAGCTGTTTTTT. Translated, it gives CASSTGLAGLNTGELFF.